These T cell receptor beta chains were read from a single sample in a study of T cells in Graves' hyperthyroidism and ophthalmopathy. TCRdb itself ran the multiplex PCR reads through MiXCR, one entry per CDR3 protein. The sample lists a few hundred thousand distinct CDR3 sequences; 46% were seen once. The sample taken for sequencing was peripheral blood or thyroid tissue (not recorded which). Source of these receptors: a young woman with Graves' hyperthyroidism. Each CDR3 is given with its conserved first and last residue.

V gene,CDR3 protein
TRBV7-3,CASSESGGF
TRBV20-1,CSVRARTDHNYGYTF
TRBV10-3,CAISNWDRQETQCF
TRBV29-1,CSARQGGAALHF
TRBV5-4,CASSRASQETQYF
TRBV30,CAWSGIGPEQYF
TRBV4-1,CASSPSATGQGLIYGYTF
TRBV10-3,CAISAEFRESPLHF
TRBV6-6,CASSSQGGEKLFF
TRBV7-3,CASSPRTGHNEQFF
TRBV2,CASSDALAGELFF
TRBV7-9,CASRGTNSYEAFF
TRBV6-2/TRBV6-3,CASSSILVRGHYGYTF